A single sample is the source of the 7 T cell receptor beta chains below, sequenced in a study of shared clonotypes between healthy human individuals (dated by TCRdb to 2020 to 2022). For the CD8 naive samples, CD45RO-negative cells were positively selected for CCR7, yielding a CD45RA+CCR7+ population from which TemRA cells were excluded. The method was the immunoSEQ multiplex PCR assay. TCRdb retrieved this table from immuneACCESS and kept in-frame rearrangements only. Not all clones are present; in checked studies, unresolved V genes account for under half, and no reason is known for the remainder. The sample table holds just over 2,000,000 clones, of which about 94% were seen once. The ten largest clones take up 1% to 1.3% of the sample. Sequencing was done on a sample of naive CD8+ T cells sorted from blood. The intended sense of this specimen's cell subset or site label: CD45RA+CCR7+. Receptors originate from a man younger than 35 in good health.

The chain employs TRBV4-3 and TRBJ2-5; no firm D call. There are 13 residues in the CDR3. The V end lost 4 bases, the J end lost 5 bases, and 11 bases lay between the germline ends. CDR1 and CDR2 (germline): LGHNA, YSLEER. The CDR3: CASSLDREETQYF. The CDR3 DNA is TGCGCCAGCAGCCTCGACCGCGAGGAGACCCAGTACTTC.

As concerns this clone: This sample includes further DNA sequences coding for the same CDR3. The chain carries TRBV5-1 and TRBJ2-7; the match to TRBD1 covers 8 bases. The trim removed 1 base at V and 2 bases at J, leaving 2 bases unmatched. Per the germline V gene, CDR1 is SGHRS and CDR2 is YFSETQ. The CDR3 is 14 amino acids. This CDR3 is CASSLRTGTYEQYF. Here the CDR3 DNA reads TGCGCCAGCAGCTTGAGGACAGGGACCTACGAGCAGTACTTC.

This chain uses TRBV28 with TRBJ2-1; 11 bases fit TRBD2. The ends lost 4 bases at V and 6 bases at J; junction bases unmatched: 5. This CDR3 is built from 15 residues. Germline-derived CDR1 and CDR2 are MDHEN and SYDVKM. Written as DNA, the CDR3 is TGTGCCAGCAGTTGGACTAGCGGGTTACCCAATGAGCAGTTCTTC. This encodes CASSWTSGLPNEQFF.

The chain has TRBV2 and TRBJ1-2; possibly TRBD1 for D (6 bases). The CDR3 loop spans 15 amino acids. Per the germline V gene, CDR1 is SNHLY and CDR2 is FYNNEI. The V end was cut by 1 base, the J end by 2 bases, with 11 bases between. The CDR3 sequence is CASSEVGARNYGYTF. CDR3 bases: TGTGCCAGCAGTGAAGTGGGGGCGCGGAACTATGGCTACACCTTC.

The chain combines TRBV7-9 with TRBJ1-2; the D is unclear. In germline, CDR1 is SEHNR, CDR2 FQNEAQ (reference sequence). This CDR3 is built from 12 residues. The V end was cut by 4 bases, the J end by 10 bases, with 13 bases between. CDR3 sequence: CASSSNSGYYTF. The CDR3 coding sequence is TGTGCCAGCAGCTCCAACTCGGGGTACTACACCTTC.

This chain links TRBV4-1 with TRBJ2-3; 9 bases line up with TRBD2. The CDR3 contains 19 residues. CDR1 MGHRA and CDR2 YSYEKL come from the germline V gene. V was pared by 2 bases and J by 1 base, with 13 bases of the junction left unmatched. CDR3 nucleotides: TGCGCCAGCAGCCAATTTATTAGCGGGGGACAACTCGGCACAGATACGCAGTATTTT. Protein sequence: CASSQFISGGQLGTDTQYF.

Comments on this clone: Other DNA sequences from this sample encode an identical CDR3 as well. J is TRBJ2-5 and V is TRBV19; tentative D call: TRBD1 (5 bases). V lost 3 bases, J lost 5 bases, and 16 bases lay in between. This CDR3 spans 15 amino acids. From germline, CDR1 is LNHDA and CDR2 SQIVND (reference sequence). This CDR3 is CASSIRQLPGETQYF. CDR3 bases: TGTGCCAGTAGTATCCGACAGCTACCTGGGGAGACCCAGTACTTC.